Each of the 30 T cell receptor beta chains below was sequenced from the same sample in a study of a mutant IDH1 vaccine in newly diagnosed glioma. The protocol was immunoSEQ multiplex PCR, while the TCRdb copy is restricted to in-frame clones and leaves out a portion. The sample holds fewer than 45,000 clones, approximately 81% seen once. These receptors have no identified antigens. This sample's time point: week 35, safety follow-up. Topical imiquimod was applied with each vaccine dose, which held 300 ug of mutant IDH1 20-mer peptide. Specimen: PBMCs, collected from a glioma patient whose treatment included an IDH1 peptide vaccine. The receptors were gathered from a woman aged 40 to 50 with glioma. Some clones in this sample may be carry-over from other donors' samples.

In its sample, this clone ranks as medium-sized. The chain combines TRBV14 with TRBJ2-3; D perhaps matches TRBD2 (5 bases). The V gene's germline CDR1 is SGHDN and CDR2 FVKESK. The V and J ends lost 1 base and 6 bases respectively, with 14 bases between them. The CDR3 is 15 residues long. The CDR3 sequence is CASSQAAGKFDTQYF. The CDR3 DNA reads TGTGCCAGCAGCCAAGCGGCGGGCAAATTCGATACGCAGTATTTT. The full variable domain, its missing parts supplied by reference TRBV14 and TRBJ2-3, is EAGVTQFPSHSVIEKGQTVTLRCDPISGHDNLYWYRRVMGKEIKFLLHFVKESKQDESGMPNNRFLAERTGGTYSTLKVQPAELEDSGVYFCASSQAAGKFDTQYFGPGTRLTVL.

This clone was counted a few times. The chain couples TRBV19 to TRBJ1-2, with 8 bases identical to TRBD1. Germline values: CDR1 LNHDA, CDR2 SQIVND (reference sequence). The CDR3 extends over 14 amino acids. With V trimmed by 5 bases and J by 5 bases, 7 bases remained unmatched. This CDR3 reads CASSAADRVYGYTF. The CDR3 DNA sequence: TGTGCCAGTAGTGCGGCGGACAGGGTGTATGGCTACACCTTC.

The CDR3: CASSYGQLYEQYF. The DNA for the CDR3 is TGTGCCAGCAGTTACGGGCAGCTTTACGAGCAGTACTTC. The chain joins TRBV6-5 to TRBJ2-7; D is ambiguous. CDR3 size: 13 residues. From germline, CDR1 is MNHEY and CDR2 SVGAGI. V gave up 2 bases and J gave up 4 bases, with 9 bases separating them.

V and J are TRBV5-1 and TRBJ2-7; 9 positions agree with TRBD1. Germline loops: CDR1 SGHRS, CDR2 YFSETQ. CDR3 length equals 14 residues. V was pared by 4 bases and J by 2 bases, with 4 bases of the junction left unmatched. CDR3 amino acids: CASSPGDRAYEQYF. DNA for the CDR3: TGCGCCAGCAGCCCAGGGGACAGGGCCTACGAGCAGTACTTC.

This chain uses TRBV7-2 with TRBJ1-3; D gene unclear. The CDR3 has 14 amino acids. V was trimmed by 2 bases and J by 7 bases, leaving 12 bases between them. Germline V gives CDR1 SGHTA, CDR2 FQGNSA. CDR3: CASSLTMSGNTIYF. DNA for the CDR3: TGTGCCAGCAGCTTAACCATGAGCGGGAACACCATATATTTT. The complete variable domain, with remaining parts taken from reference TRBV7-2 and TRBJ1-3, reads GAGVSQSPSNKVTEKGKDVELRCDPISGHTALYWYRQSLGQGLEFLIYFQGNSAPDKSGLPSDRFSAERTGGSVSTLTIQRTQQEDSAVYLCASSLTMSGNTIYFGEGSWLTVV.

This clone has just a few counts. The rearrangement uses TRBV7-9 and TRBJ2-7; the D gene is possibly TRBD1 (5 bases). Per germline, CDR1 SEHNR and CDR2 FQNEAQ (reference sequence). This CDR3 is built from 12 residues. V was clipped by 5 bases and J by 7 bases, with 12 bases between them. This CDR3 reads CASSPPGKEQYF. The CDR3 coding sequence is TGTGCCAGCAGCCCCCCAGGGAAAGAGCAGTACTTC.

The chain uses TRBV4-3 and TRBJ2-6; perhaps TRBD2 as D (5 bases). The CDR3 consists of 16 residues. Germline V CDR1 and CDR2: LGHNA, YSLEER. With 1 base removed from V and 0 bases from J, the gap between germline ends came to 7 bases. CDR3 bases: TGCGCCAGCAGCCAAGTCGAGGGCTCTGGGGCCAACGTCCTGACTTTC. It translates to CASSQVEGSGANVLTF.

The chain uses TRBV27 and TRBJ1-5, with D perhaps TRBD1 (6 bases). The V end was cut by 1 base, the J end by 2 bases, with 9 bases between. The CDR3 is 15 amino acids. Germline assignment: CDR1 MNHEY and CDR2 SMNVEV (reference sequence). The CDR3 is CASSLWGGGNQPQHF. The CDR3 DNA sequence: TGTGCCAGCAGTTTATGGGGGGGCGGCAATCAGCCCCAGCATTTT.

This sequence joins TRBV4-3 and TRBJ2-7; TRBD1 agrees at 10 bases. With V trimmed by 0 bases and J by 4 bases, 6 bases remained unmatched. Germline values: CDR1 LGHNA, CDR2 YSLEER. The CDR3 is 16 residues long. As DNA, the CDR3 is TGCGCCAGCAGCCAAGACCCGACAGGGGGCGGATACGAGCAGTACTTC. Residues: CASSQDPTGGGYEQYF.

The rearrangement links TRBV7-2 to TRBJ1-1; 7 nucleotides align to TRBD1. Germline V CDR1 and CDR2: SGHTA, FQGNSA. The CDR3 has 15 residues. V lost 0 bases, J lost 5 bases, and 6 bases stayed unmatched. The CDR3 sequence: CASSLAPGQRTEAFF. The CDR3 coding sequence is TGTGCCAGCAGCTTAGCGCCGGGACAGAGGACTGAAGCTTTCTTT.

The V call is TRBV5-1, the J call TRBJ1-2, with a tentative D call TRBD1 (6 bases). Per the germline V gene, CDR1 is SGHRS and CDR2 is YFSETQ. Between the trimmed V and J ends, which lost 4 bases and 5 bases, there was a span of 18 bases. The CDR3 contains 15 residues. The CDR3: CASSPTTGVGYGYTF. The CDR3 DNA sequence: TGCGCCAGCAGCCCAACGACAGGTGTGGGGTATGGCTACACCTTC.

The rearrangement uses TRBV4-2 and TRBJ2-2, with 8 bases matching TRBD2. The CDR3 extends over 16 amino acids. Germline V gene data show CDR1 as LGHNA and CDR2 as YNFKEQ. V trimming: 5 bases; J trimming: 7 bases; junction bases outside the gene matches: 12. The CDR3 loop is CASSSNVGGRIGELFF. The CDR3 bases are TGTGCCAGCAGCTCAAACGTGGGCGGGAGGATCGGGGAGCTGTTTTTT.

The CDR3 sequence is CASSRDRGPGGYGYTF. The CDR3 bases are TGTGCCAGTAGTCGGGACAGGGGTCCTGGCGGTTATGGCTACACCTTC. This chain uses TRBV19 with TRBJ1-2, with 10 bases fitting TRBD1. The V and J ends lost 5 bases and 5 bases, in that order; junction bases with no gene match: 11. Germline V CDR1 and CDR2: LNHDA, SQIVND (reference sequence). The length of the CDR3 is 16 residues. Variable domain in full (rest from reference TRBV19 and TRBJ1-2): DGGITQSPKYLFRKEGQNVTLSCEQNLNHDAMYWYRQDPGQGLRLIYYSQIVNDFQKGDIAEGYSVSREKKESFPLTVTSAQKNPTAFYLCASSRDRGPGGYGYTFGSGTRLTVV.

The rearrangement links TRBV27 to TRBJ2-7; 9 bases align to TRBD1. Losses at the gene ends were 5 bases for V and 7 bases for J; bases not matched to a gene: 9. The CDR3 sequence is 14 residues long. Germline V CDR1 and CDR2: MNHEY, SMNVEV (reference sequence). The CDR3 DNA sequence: TGTGCCAGCAGTCCATACAGGGGGCGCGGGGAGCAGTACTTC. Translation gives CASSPYRGRGEQYF.

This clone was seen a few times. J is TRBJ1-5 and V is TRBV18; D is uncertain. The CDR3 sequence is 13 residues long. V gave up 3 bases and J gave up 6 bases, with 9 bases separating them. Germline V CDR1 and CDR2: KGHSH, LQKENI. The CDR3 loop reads CASSPPEGQPQHF. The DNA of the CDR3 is TGTGCCAGCTCACCTCCTGAGGGTCAGCCCCAGCATTTT.

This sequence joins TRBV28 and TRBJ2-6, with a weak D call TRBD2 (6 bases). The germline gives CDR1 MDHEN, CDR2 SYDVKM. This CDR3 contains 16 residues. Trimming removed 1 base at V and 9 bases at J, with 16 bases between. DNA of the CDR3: TGTGCCAGCAGTTTATTGGCCGGGTTGGGAGGCAACGTCCTGACTTTC. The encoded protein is CASSLLAGLGGNVLTF.

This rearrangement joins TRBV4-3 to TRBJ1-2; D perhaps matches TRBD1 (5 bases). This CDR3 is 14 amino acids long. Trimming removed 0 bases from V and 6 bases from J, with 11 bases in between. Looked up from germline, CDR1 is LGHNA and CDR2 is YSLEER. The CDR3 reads CASSQEGTGDGYTF. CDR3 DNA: TGCGCCAGCAGCCAAGAGGGGACGGGGGATGGCTACACCTTC.

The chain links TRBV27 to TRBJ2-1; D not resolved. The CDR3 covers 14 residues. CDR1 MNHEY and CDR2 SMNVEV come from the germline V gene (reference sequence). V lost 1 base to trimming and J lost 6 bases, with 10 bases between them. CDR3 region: CASSLYESPNEQFF. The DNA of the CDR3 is TGTGCCAGCAGTTTATACGAGTCCCCCAATGAGCAGTTCTTC.

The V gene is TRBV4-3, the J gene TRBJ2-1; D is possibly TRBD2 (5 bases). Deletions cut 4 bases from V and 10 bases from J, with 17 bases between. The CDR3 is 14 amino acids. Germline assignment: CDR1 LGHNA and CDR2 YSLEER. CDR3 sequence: CASSPLLASQEQFF. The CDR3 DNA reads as TGCGCCAGCAGCCCACTCCTAGCCTCACAAGAGCAGTTCTTC.

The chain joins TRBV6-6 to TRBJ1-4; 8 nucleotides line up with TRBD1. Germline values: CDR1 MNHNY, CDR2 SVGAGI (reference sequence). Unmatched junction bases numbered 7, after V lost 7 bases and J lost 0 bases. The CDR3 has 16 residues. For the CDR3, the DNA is TGTGCCAGCAAAGGACAGGGAGAGTCAACTAATGAAAAACTGTTTTTT. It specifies CASKGQGESTNEKLFF.

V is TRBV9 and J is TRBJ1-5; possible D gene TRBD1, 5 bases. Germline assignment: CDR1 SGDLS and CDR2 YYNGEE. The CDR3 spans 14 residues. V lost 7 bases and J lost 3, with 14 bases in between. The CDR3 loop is CASARGGVNQPQHF. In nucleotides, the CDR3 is TGTGCCAGCGCGAGGGGTGGTGTCAATCAGCCCCAGCATTTT.

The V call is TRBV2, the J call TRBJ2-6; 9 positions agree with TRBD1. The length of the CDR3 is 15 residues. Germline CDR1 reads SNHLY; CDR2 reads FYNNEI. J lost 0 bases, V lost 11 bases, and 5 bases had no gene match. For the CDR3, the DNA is TGTGCCGGACGACAGGGGGACTCTGGGGCCAACGTCCTGACTTTC. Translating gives CAGRQGDSGANVLTF.

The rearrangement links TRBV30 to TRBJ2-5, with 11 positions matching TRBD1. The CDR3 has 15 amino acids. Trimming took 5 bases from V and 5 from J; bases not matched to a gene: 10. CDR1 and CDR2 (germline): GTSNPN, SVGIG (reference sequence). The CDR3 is CAWGTGGSVMETQYF. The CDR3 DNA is TGTGCCTGGGGGACAGGGGGTTCGGTTATGGAGACCCAGTACTTC.

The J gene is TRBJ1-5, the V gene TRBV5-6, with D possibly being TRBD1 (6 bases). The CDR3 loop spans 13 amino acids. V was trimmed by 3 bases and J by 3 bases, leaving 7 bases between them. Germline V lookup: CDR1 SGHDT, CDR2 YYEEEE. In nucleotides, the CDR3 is TGTGCCAGCAGCTACAGGGTCAATCAGCCCCAGCATTTT. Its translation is CASSYRVNQPQHF. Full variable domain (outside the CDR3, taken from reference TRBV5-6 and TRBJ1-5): DAGVTQSPTHLIKTRGQQVTLRCSPKSGHDTVSWYQQALGQGPQFIFQYYEEEERQRGNFPDRFSGHQFPNYSSELNVNALLLGDSALYLCASSYRVNQPQHFGDGTRLSIL.

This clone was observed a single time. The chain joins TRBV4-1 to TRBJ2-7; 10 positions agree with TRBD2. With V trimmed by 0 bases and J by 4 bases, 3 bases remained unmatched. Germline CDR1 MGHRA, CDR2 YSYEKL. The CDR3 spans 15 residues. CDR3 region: CASSQESGRGYEQYF. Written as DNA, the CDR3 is TGCGCCAGCAGCCAAGAGAGCGGGAGGGGATACGAGCAGTACTTC.

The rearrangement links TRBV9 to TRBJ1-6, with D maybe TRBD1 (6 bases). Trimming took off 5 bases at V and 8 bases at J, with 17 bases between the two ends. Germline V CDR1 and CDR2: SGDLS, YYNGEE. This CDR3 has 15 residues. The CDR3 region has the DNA TGTGCCAGCAGTTCAGAGGGCAGGGGCGATTCACCCCTCCACTTT. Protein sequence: CASSSEGRGDSPLHF.

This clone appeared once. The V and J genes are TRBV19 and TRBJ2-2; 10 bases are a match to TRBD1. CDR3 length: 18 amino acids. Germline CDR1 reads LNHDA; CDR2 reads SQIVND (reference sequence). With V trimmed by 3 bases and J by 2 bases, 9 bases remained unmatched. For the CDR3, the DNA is TGTGCCAGTAGTATGGCATGGGGACAGGGGCTTAACACCGGGGAGCTGTTTTTT. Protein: CASSMAWGQGLNTGELFF.

CDR3 protein: CASSLTGDTEAFF. CDR3 in DNA: TGTGCCAGCAGCTTGACAGGGGACACTGAAGCTTTCTTT. V is TRBV5-5 and J is TRBJ1-1; 7 nucleotides match TRBD1. The germline gives CDR1 SGHKS, CDR2 YYEKEE (reference sequence). This CDR3 has 13 residues. V shed 1 base and J 3 bases; nucleotides not matched to a gene: 0.

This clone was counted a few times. The CDR3 DNA reads TGTGCCAGCAGCCCCGCCCCAGGTTTTGACGAGCAGTACTTC. Residues: CASSPAPGFDEQYF. The chain combines TRBV14 with TRBJ2-7; no definite D call. V was cut by 4 bases and J by 5 bases, with 15 bases left in between. Germline V gives CDR1 SGHDN, CDR2 FVKESK. The CDR3 has 14 amino acids. Filled out from reference TRBV14 and TRBJ2-7, the complete variable domain reads EAGVTQFPSHSVIEKGQTVTLRCDPISGHDNLYWYRRVMGKEIKFLLHFVKESKQDESGMPNNRFLAERTGGTYSTLKVQPAELEDSGVYFCASSPAPGFDEQYFGPGTRLTVT.

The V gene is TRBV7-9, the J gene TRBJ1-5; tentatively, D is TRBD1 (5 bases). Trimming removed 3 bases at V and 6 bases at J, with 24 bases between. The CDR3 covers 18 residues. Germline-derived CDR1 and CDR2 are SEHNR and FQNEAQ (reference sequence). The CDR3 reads CASSLGSLGDWDAQPQHF. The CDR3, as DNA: TGTGCCAGCAGCTTGGGTTCCCTCGGGGACTGGGACGCTCAGCCCCAGCATTTT.